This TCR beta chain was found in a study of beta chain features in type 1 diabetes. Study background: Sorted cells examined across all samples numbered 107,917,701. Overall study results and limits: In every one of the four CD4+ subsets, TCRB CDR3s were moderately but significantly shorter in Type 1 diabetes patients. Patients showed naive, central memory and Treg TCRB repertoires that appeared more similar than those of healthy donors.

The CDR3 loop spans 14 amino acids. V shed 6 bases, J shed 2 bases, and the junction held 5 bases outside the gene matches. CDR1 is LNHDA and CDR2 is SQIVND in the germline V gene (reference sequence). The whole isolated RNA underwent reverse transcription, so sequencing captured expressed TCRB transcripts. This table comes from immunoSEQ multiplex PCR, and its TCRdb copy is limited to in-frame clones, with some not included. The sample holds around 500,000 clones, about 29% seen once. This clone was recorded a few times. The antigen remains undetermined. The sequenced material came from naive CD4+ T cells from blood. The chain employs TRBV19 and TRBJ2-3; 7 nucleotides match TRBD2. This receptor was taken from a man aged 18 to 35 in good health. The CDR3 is CASSTGTITDTQYF. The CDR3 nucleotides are TGTGCCAGTAGCACCGGGACTATCACAGATACGCAGTATTTT.